This is a list of T cell receptor beta chains from one sample in a study of beta chain features in type 1 diabetes. TCRdb's copy holds only in-frame clones and misses some; the assay was immunoSEQ multiplex PCR. The sample holds around 710,000 clones, under 15% seen once. Sequencing was performed on naive CD4+ T cells from blood. The source of these receptors is a man aged 25 to 45 with type 1 diabetes. The CDR3 runs from the conserved cysteine through the conserved F or W. The order of the fields is CDR3 length, D gene, J gene, V gene, CDR3 protein. The D gene is left open where the match is weak.

CDR3 length: 13; D gene: TRBD1; J gene: TRBJ2-7; V gene: TRBV29-1; CDR3 protein: CSAVGTGVSEQYF
CDR3 length: 16; D gene: TRBD1; J gene: TRBJ1-2; V gene: TRBV9; CDR3 protein: CASSVTPGGEGGGYTF
CDR3 length: 13; D gene: NA; J gene: TRBJ2-2; V gene: TRBV30; CDR3 protein: CAWSVLAAGELFF
CDR3 length: 14; D gene: TRBD1; J gene: TRBJ2-1; V gene: TRBV5-1; CDR3 protein: CASSLGQGVHEQFF
CDR3 length: 13; D gene: NA; J gene: TRBJ2-3; V gene: TRBV6-4; CDR3 protein: CASSDRGQGTQYF
CDR3 length: 16; D gene: NA; J gene: TRBJ2-1; V gene: TRBV9; CDR3 protein: CASSPARGAPYNEQFF
CDR3 length: 14; D gene: NA; J gene: TRBJ1-2; V gene: TRBV9; CDR3 protein: CASSPQGANYGYTF
CDR3 length: 13; D gene: NA; J gene: TRBJ2-3; V gene: TRBV29-1; CDR3 protein: CSVDRRGADTQYF
CDR3 length: 16; D gene: NA; J gene: TRBJ1-1; V gene: TRBV2; CDR3 protein: CASTGQAFRSNTEAFF
CDR3 length: 14; D gene: TRBD1; J gene: TRBJ2-5; V gene: TRBV18; CDR3 protein: CASSLRQGEETQYF
CDR3 length: 14; D gene: NA; J gene: TRBJ2-7; V gene: TRBV30; CDR3 protein: CAWTIGGPSYEQYF
CDR3 length: 13; D gene: NA; J gene: TRBJ1-4; V gene: TRBV10-3; CDR3 protein: CASSGTMDEKLFF
CDR3 length: 13; D gene: NA; J gene: TRBJ2-2; V gene: TRBV2; CDR3 protein: CASTMANTGELFF
CDR3 length: 14; D gene: NA; J gene: TRBJ2-7; V gene: TRBV25-1; CDR3 protein: CASSPPKGPYEQYF
CDR3 length: 14; D gene: NA; J gene: TRBJ1-6; V gene: TRBV7-2; CDR3 protein: CASSSRVYNSPLHF
CDR3 length: 14; D gene: NA; J gene: TRBJ2-4; V gene: TRBV5-1; CDR3 protein: CASSLGDVGDIQYF
CDR3 length: 19; D gene: TRBD1; J gene: TRBJ1-4; V gene: TRBV6-1; CDR3 protein: CASSVERQGQRATNEKLFF
CDR3 length: 18; D gene: NA; J gene: TRBJ1-4; V gene: TRBV27; CDR3 protein: CASSLRPRDVATNEKLFF
CDR3 length: 15; D gene: NA; J gene: TRBJ2-2; V gene: TRBV5-1; CDR3 protein: CASSLNVANTGELFF
CDR3 length: 15; D gene: NA; J gene: TRBJ1-5; V gene: TRBV7-3; CDR3 protein: CASSTNWGNNQPQHF
CDR3 length: 14; D gene: NA; J gene: TRBJ2-3; V gene: TRBV7-9; CDR3 protein: CASSFGTFPFTQYF
CDR3 length: 13; D gene: NA; J gene: TRBJ1-5; V gene: TRBV30; CDR3 protein: CAWSGSGGQPQHF
CDR3 length: 16; D gene: TRBD1; J gene: TRBJ1-2; V gene: TRBV14; CDR3 protein: CASSQVAGGSDYGYTF
CDR3 length: 15; D gene: NA; J gene: TRBJ1-3; V gene: TRBV16; CDR3 protein: CASSQDVTGRNTIYF
CDR3 length: 17; D gene: NA; J gene: TRBJ1-6; V gene: TRBV2; CDR3 protein: CASSETRWDGHNSPLHF
CDR3 length: 15; D gene: NA; J gene: TRBJ1-3; V gene: TRBV4-3; CDR3 protein: CASSQDPLTGNTIYF
CDR3 length: 16; D gene: NA; J gene: TRBJ2-7; V gene: TRBV4-1; CDR3 protein: CASSQGEGGSSYEQYF
CDR3 length: 15; D gene: TRBD2; J gene: TRBJ2-1; V gene: TRBV19; CDR3 protein: CASTGSSGGRNEQFF
CDR3 length: 14; D gene: NA; J gene: TRBJ1-1; V gene: TRBV7-6; CDR3 protein: CASSYRPMNTEAFF
CDR3 length: 14; D gene: TRBD1; J gene: TRBJ2-2; V gene: TRBV14; CDR3 protein: CASSHETGAGELFF
CDR3 length: 13; D gene: NA; J gene: TRBJ2-3; V gene: TRBV19; CDR3 protein: CASRVENTDTQYF
CDR3 length: 15; D gene: TRBD2; J gene: TRBJ2-7; V gene: TRBV7-9; CDR3 protein: CASSTLAGEINEQYF
CDR3 length: 16; D gene: NA; J gene: TRBJ2-3; V gene: TRBV28; CDR3 protein: CASSRLGGRNTDTQYF
CDR3 length: 16; D gene: NA; J gene: TRBJ2-1; V gene: TRBV28; CDR3 protein: CASTPPLGGQDNEQFF
CDR3 length: 17; D gene: TRBD1; J gene: TRBJ2-3; V gene: TRBV5-1; CDR3 protein: CASSLWDRDKRVDTQYF
CDR3 length: 15; D gene: NA; J gene: TRBJ1-6; V gene: TRBV25-1; CDR3 protein: CASSESSAYNSPLHF
CDR3 length: 15; D gene: TRBD1; J gene: TRBJ1-6; V gene: TRBV9; CDR3 protein: CASSESDRVRSPLHF
CDR3 length: 14; D gene: NA; J gene: TRBJ1-5; V gene: TRBV9; CDR3 protein: CASSVTGGNQPQHF
CDR3 length: 16; D gene: NA; J gene: TRBJ2-7; V gene: TRBV9; CDR3 protein: CASSVERGALSYEQYF
CDR3 length: 13; D gene: NA; J gene: TRBJ1-1; V gene: TRBV29-1; CDR3 protein: CSVARLPNTEAFF